This TCR beta chain is drawn from a study of cytomegalovirus exposure and HLA in healthy donors. The PCR made use of 60 Vbeta and 13 Jbeta primers. Only in-frame clones appear in the TCRdb table, and some are missing; sequencing was by immunoSEQ multiplex PCR. The sample is made up of about 130,000 clones, and the top ten hold 2.5% to 3% of it. The CDR3 has 15 amino acids. Trimming cost V 3 bases and J 9 bases, with 21 bases left between them. Germline CDR1 reads GTSNPN; CDR2 reads SVGIG (reference sequence). Material for sequencing was PBMCs. The chain has TRBV30 and TRBJ1-3; no firm D call. The source is a man aged 25 to 40 in good health and CMV-seronegative. Written as DNA, the CDR3 is TGTGCCTGGAGAGGTTCGCTACGCTCTGGAGGCACCATATATTTT. As protein: CAWRGSLRSGGTIYF.